The sample holds many counts of the clone carrying this TCR beta chain. No antigen is known for it. Broader study findings: Tumor-infiltrating Treg TCR alpha and beta sequences overlapped most with tumor naive CD4+ T cells, then blood naive.

Constant-region reverse primers amplified full-length variable regions, followed by semi-nested Nested Universal Primer A PCR. One entry per CDR3 protein results from TCRdb running MiXCR on the 5' RACE reads. The data hold over 50,000 distinct CDR3 sequences, with almost 30% observed a single time. Purified naive CD4+ T cells were depleted of CD25+ Tregs. V lost 0 bases and J lost 6; bases outside the gene matches: 5. The CDR3 covers 15 residues. Germline lookup yields CDR1 SGHRS and CDR2 YFSETQ. This TCR was sampled from a female donor with breast cancer. Input material: tumor-infiltrating naive CD4+ T cells sorted from the breast tumor. Subset given: naive CD4+ T cells, CD4+CD45RA+CD25-. The chain joins TRBV5-1 to TRBJ2-2; TRBD2 matches 7 bases. The CDR3: CASSLASGLSGELFF. CDR3 coding DNA: TGCGCCAGCAGCTTGGCTAGCGGACTTTCCGGGGAGCTGTTTTTT. Full variable domain (missing parts from reference TRBV5-1 and TRBJ2-2): KAGVTQTPRYLIKTRGQQVTLSCSPISGHRSVSWYQQTPGQGLQFLFEYFSETQRNKGNFPGRFSGRQFSNSRSEMNVSTLELGDSALYLCASSLASGLSGELFFGEGSRLTVL.